Below are 22 T cell receptor beta chains sequenced from a single sample in a study of early T cells in non-severe SARS-CoV-2 infection. From the 5' RACE reads, TCRdb called clonotypes with MiXCR, one entry per CDR3 protein. The sample records 51,000 or so distinct CDR3 sequences, approximately 11% being singletons. Sequencing was carried out using whole blood. Source of these receptors: an adult who was a healthcare worker with PCR-confirmed SARS-CoV-2 infection or an uninfected control (not recorded which).

The chain couples TRBV29-1 to TRBJ2-2; TRBD1 agrees at 7 bases. The CDR3 is 17 residues long. Germline CDR1 SQVTM, CDR2 ANQGSEA. Trimming cost V 6 bases and J 0 bases; bases outside gene matches: 13. The CDR3 DNA follows: TGCAGCGTCCCTAGACCCGGGACAGCCACGAACACCGGGGAGCTGTTTTTT. It yields the protein CSVPRPGTATNTGELFF.

A few counts support this clonotype. The chain joins TRBV2 to TRBJ2-5, with D perhaps given as TRBD1 or TRBD2 (7 bases each). This CDR3 spans 14 amino acids. Between the trimmed V and J ends, which lost 4 bases and 3 bases, there was a span of 12 bases. Germline V lookup: CDR1 SNHLY, CDR2 FYNNEI. The CDR3 here is CASSAGGVKETQYF. DNA for the CDR3: TGTGCCAGCAGTGCAGGGGGGGTCAAAGAGACCCAGTACTTC. Looking up the rest from reference TRBV2 and TRBJ2-5 gives the full variable domain: EPEVTQTPSHQVTQMGQEVILRCVPISNHLYFYWYRQILGQKVEFLVSFYNNEISEKSEIFDDQFSVERPDGSNFTLKIRSTKLEDSAMYFCASSAGGVKETQYFGPGTRLLVL.

This clonotype was found a few times. This chain links TRBV18 with TRBJ1-1; 9 bases agree with TRBD1. The J segment lost 1 base and the V segment lost 1 base, leaving 10 bases of the junction unmatched. Germline loops: CDR1 KGHSH, CDR2 LQKENI. The CDR3 loop spans 18 amino acids. The CDR3 spells CASSPLLGQGPSNTEAFF. CDR3 sequence (DNA): TGTGCCAGCTCACCACTTCTAGGACAGGGGCCATCGAACACTGAAGCTTTCTTT.

This clonotype was detected many times. The V gene is TRBV3-1, the J gene TRBJ2-3; 12 positions agree with TRBD2. Trimming cost V 4 bases and J 2 bases; bases outside gene matches: 4. This CDR3 has 16 residues. Germline CDR1 is LGHDT and CDR2 is YNNKEL (reference sequence). Here the CDR3 reads CASSPLAGGVTDTQYF. The CDR3 bases are TGTGCCAGCAGCCCCCTAGCGGGAGGGGTCACAGATACGCAGTATTTT.

This clonotype was found a few times. This chain connects TRBV12-3 or TRBV12-4 to TRBJ1-1; D perhaps matches TRBD1 (5 bases). This CDR3 contains 12 residues. With 6 bases removed from V and 12 bases from J, the gap between germline ends came to 17 bases. The CDR3 DNA reads as TGTGCCAGCAGCCCGGGACTCACCGAAACTTTCTTT. This translates into CASSPGLTETFF.

A few counts support this clonotype. The genes are TRBV18 and TRBJ2-5; tentative D call: TRBD1 (6 bases). The germline V and J ends were trimmed by 4 bases and 5 bases, with 11 bases remaining between them. CDR1 is KGHSH and CDR2 is LQKENI in the germline V gene. This CDR3 is 13 amino acids long. The CDR3 coding sequence is TGTGCCAGCTCACGGGGGCTGGAGGAGACCCAGTACTTC. Protein product: CASSRGLEETQYF.

This clonotype was observed many times. The J gene is TRBJ2-6, the V gene TRBV6-5; D assignment may be TRBD1 or TRBD2 (6 bases each). Per germline, CDR1 MNHEY and CDR2 SVGAGI. CDR3 length: 17 amino acids. Trimming cost V 6 bases and J 0 bases, with 15 bases left between them. The CDR3 region is CASRGDSRGSGANVLTF. The CDR3, as DNA: TGTGCCAGCAGGGGGGACTCCAGGGGCTCTGGGGCCAACGTCCTGACTTTC.

In its sample, this clonotype was seen many times. The chain links TRBV30 to TRBJ2-7; D may correspond to TRBD1 or TRBD2 (5 bases each). V was shortened by 2 bases and J by 2 bases, with 13 bases between the two germline ends. CDR1 and CDR2 from the germline V gene are GTSNPN and SVGIG (reference sequence). CDR3 size: 14 residues. CDR3 in amino acids: CAWSRKGTTYEQYF. The CDR3, as DNA: TGTGCCTGGAGTCGGAAGGGGACCACCTACGAGCAGTACTTC.

Concerning this clonotype itself: The junction departs from the called germline gene at one end, perhaps through a read error. V usage is TRBV7-7 and J usage is TRBJ2-5; 8 bases map to TRBD1. The CDR3 spans 14 residues. Germline V gene lookup returns CDR1 SSHAT and CDR2 FNYEAQ (reference sequence). The CDR3 region is CASSASGGPETQYF. CDR3 in DNA: TGTGCTAGCAGCGCCTCAGGGGGCCCAGAGACCCAGTACTTC.

This clonotype showed up many times. This chain uses TRBV4-1 with TRBJ1-2; D is uncertain. The V end was cut by 1 base, the J end by 7 bases, with 25 bases between. The CDR3 has 18 residues. Germline-derived CDR1 and CDR2 are MGHRA and YSYEKL. CDR3 region: CASSQASSLVGSMRGYTF. The CDR3 DNA follows: TGCGCCAGCAGCCAAGCCTCATCGTTGGTGGGCTCCATGCGTGGCTACACCTTC.

In this sample, this clonotype turned up many times. The J gene is TRBJ1-5, the V gene TRBV27, with D unresolved. V lost 2 bases and J 5 bases, leaving 13 bases between the germline ends. The CDR3 totals 15 residues. Germline V CDR1 and CDR2: MNHEY, SMNVEV (reference sequence). The CDR3 DNA follows: TGTGCCAGCAGTTTAACCCTCCTGGGAGATCAGCCCCAGCATTTT. It is translated as CASSLTLLGDQPQHF.

This clonotype occurred many times. This chain connects TRBV18 to TRBJ1-5; 10 nucleotides align to TRBD1. Trimming cost V 1 base and J 4 bases; bases outside gene matches: 4. Per the germline V gene, CDR1 is KGHSH and CDR2 is LQKENI. This CDR3 region has 16 residues. The CDR3 here is CASSPRDRGRNQPQHF. The DNA for the CDR3 is TGTGCCAGCTCACCACGTGACAGGGGGCGGAATCAGCCCCAGCATTTT. Drawing the rest from reference TRBV18 and TRBJ1-5, the complete variable domain is NAGVMQNPRHLVRRRGQEARLRCSPMKGHSHVYWYRQLPEEGLKFMVYLQKENIIDESGMPKERFSAEFPKEGPSILRIQQVVRGDSAAYFCASSPRDRGRNQPQHFGDGTRLSIL.

In this sample, this clonotype turned up many times. CDR3 sequence (DNA): TGCGCCAGCAGCCACGGAGGGAATGAGCAGTTCTTC. Its translation is CASSHGGNEQFF. The chain uses TRBV5-1 and TRBJ2-1, with a tentative D call TRBD2 (6 bases). V gave up 4 bases and J gave up 7 bases, with 9 bases separating them. CDR1 and CDR2 from the germline V gene are SGHRS and YFSETQ. This CDR3 has 12 amino acids. The whole variable domain, filled in from reference TRBV5-1 and TRBJ2-1, reads KAGVTQTPRYLIKTRGQQVTLSCSPISGHRSVSWYQQTPGQGLQFLFEYFSETQRNKGNFPGRFSGRQFSNSRSEMNVSTLELGDSALYLCASSHGGNEQFFGPGTRLTVL.

This clonotype was counted ten times or more. V and J are TRBV20-1 and TRBJ2-2; tentatively, D is TRBD1 (5 bases). CDR1 DFQATT and CDR2 SNEGSKA come from the germline V gene (reference sequence). The CDR3 has 11 residues. V lost 5 bases, J lost 7 bases, and 8 bases lay in between. DNA of the CDR3: TGCAGTGCTTTTCAGGGCGGGGAGCTGTTTTTT. Translated, it gives CSAFQGGELFF.

This clonotype appeared a few times. CDR3 region: CASSRRVAGAETQYF. The CDR3 bases are TGTGCCAGCAGCCGGCGGGTAGCGGGGGCCGAGACCCAGTACTTC. This chain connects TRBV7-8 to TRBJ2-5, with 9 bases identical to TRBD2. Germline CDR1 SGHVS, CDR2 FQNEAQ. The CDR3 spans 15 residues. After removal of 5 bases from V and 5 bases from J, the junction contained 9 bases not matched to a gene.

The sample holds a few counts of this clonotype. J is TRBJ2-7 and V is TRBV5-1, with 9 bases fitting TRBD2. Germline loops: CDR1 SGHRS, CDR2 YFSETQ. Trimming took 2 bases from V and 7 from J; bases not matched to a gene: 10. The CDR3 runs to 15 residues. The CDR3 nucleotides read TGCGCCAGCAGCTTCCTGACTAGCGGCAGGAGGGAGCAGTACTTC. The encoded protein is CASSFLTSGRREQYF. Drawing the rest from reference TRBV5-1 and TRBJ2-7, the complete variable domain is KAGVTQTPRYLIKTRGQQVTLSCSPISGHRSVSWYQQTPGQGLQFLFEYFSETQRNKGNFPGRFSGRQFSNSRSEMNVSTLELGDSALYLCASSFLTSGRREQYFGPGTRLTVT.

This sequence joins TRBV11-2 and TRBJ2-7; 9 nucleotides match TRBD1. This CDR3 comprises 16 residues. Per germline, CDR1 SGHAT and CDR2 FQNNGV. Trimming took 3 bases from V and 7 from J; bases not matched to a gene: 13. CDR3 amino acids: CASSFLSGTGLREQYF. The CDR3 DNA is TGTGCCAGCAGCTTTTTATCTGGGACAGGGTTGCGGGAGCAGTACTTC.

This clonotype was seen ten or more times. The chain combines TRBV6-2 or TRBV6-3 with TRBJ2-3; the match to TRBD1 covers 8 bases. Looked up from germline, CDR1 is MNHEY and CDR2 is SVGEGT. V trimming: 8 bases; J trimming: 4 bases; junction bases outside the gene matches: 8. The CDR3 loop spans 14 amino acids. This CDR3 is CASLDRGGADTQYF. CDR3 nucleotides: TGTGCCAGCCTAGACAGGGGTGGCGCAGATACGCAGTATTTT.

V gene TRBV10-3 combines with J gene TRBJ1-1; possibly TRBD1 for D (5 bases). From germline, CDR1 is ENHRY and CDR2 SYGVKD. The CDR3 extends over 14 amino acids. The V and J ends lost 0 bases and 4 bases respectively, with 9 bases between them. CDR3 loop: CAISESRVSTEAFF. The CDR3, as DNA: TGTGCCATCAGTGAGTCCAGGGTCAGCACTGAAGCTTTCTTT.

The V call is TRBV5-5, the J call TRBJ2-1; no definite D call. Germline values: CDR1 SGHKS, CDR2 YYEKEE (reference sequence). Trimming left V 0 bases short and J 8 bases short, with 15 bases between. CDR3 size: 15 residues. CDR3 sequence (DNA): TGTGCCAGCAGCTTGGGTAGGGCCCCCGACCATGAGCAGTTCTTC. Translated, it gives CASSLGRAPDHEQFF.

The chain has TRBV7-9 and TRBJ1-5, with a possible D match to TRBD1 (5 bases). Trimming took off 3 bases at V and 0 bases at J, with 9 bases between the two ends. Germline V CDR1 and CDR2: SEHNR, FQNEAQ (reference sequence). This CDR3 spans 15 amino acids. The CDR3 protein is CASSFGAGSNQPQHF. CDR3 in DNA: TGTGCCAGCAGCTTTGGGGCAGGTAGCAATCAGCCCCAGCATTTT.

This chain links TRBV30 with TRBJ1-1; no clear D. The CDR3 is made up of 11 amino acids. Trimming removed 1 base from V and 5 bases from J, with 5 bases in between. From germline, CDR1 is GTSNPN and CDR2 SVGIG (reference sequence). CDR3 DNA: TGTGCCTGGAGTGGCCAAACTGAAGCTTTCTTT. Its translation: CAWSGQTEAFF.